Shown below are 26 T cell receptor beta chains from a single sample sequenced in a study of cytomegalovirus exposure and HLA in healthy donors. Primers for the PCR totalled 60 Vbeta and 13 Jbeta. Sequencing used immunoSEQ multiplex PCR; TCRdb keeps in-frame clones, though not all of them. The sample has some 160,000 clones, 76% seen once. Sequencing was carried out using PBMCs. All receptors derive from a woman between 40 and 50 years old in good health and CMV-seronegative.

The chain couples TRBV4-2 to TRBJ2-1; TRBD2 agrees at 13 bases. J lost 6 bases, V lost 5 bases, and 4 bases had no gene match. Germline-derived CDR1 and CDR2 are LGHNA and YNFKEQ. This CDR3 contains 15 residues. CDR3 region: CASSWTSGGLNEQFF. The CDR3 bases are TGTGCCAGCAGCTGGACTAGCGGGGGCCTCAATGAGCAGTTCTTC.

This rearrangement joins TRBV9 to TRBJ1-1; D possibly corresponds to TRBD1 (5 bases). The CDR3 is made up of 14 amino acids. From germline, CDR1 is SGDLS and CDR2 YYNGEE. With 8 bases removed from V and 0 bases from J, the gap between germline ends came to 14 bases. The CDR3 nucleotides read TGTGCCAGGACAGATAACCTTATGAACACTGAAGCTTTCTTT. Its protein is CARTDNLMNTEAFF.

The CDR3 DNA sequence: TGTGCCAGCAGTCTGACAGGGATTGGGGGTGAAAAACTGTTTTTT. Protein: CASSLTGIGGEKLFF. This chain joins TRBV28 and TRBJ1-4; 7 bases agree with TRBD1. Germline CDR1 is MDHEN and CDR2 is SYDVKM. V lost 5 bases to trimming and J lost 7 bases; unmatched junction nucleotides: 10. The CDR3 extends over 15 amino acids.

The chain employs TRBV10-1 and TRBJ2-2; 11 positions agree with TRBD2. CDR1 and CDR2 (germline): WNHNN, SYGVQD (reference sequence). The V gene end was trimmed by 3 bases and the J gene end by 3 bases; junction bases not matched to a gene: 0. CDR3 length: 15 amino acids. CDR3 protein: CASSELAGDTGELFF. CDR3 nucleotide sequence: TGCGCCAGCAGTGAACTAGCGGGGGACACCGGGGAGCTGTTTTTT.

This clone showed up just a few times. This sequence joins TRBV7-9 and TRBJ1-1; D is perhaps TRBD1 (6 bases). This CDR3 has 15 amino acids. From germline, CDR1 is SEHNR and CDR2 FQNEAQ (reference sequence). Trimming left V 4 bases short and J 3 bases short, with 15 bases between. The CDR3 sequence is CASSSQGTSDTEAFF. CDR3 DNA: TGTGCCAGCAGCTCCCAGGGGACGTCGGACACTGAAGCTTTCTTT. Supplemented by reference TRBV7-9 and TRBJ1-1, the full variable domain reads DTGVSQNPRHKITKRGQNVTFRCDPISEHNRLYWYRQTLGQGPEFLTYFQNEAQLEKSRLLSDRFSAERPKGSFSTLEIQRTEQGDSAMYLCASSSQGTSDTEAFFGQGTRLTVV.

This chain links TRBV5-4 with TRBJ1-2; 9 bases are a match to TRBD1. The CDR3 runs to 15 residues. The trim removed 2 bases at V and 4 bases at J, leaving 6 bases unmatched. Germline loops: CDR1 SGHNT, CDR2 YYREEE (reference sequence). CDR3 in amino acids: CASSFPGQGGYGYTF. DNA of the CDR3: TGTGCCAGCAGCTTTCCGGGACAGGGAGGCTATGGCTACACCTTC.

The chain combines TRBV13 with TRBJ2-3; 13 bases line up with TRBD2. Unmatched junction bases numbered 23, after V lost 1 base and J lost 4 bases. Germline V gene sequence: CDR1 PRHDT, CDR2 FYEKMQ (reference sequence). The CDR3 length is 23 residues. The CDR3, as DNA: TGTGCCAGCAGCTTAGAGGGGTCGGGCCTAACTAGCGGGAGGGCCGAAATCGCAGATACGCAGTATTTT. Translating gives CASSLEGSGLTSGRAEIADTQYF.

The DNA of the CDR3 is TGTGCCACCAGCACATATACAGGGGATGAAAAACTGTTTTTT. Translation gives CATSTYTGDEKLFF. The chain employs TRBV15 and TRBJ1-4, with TRBD1 identical over 7 bases. Germline V gives CDR1 LNHNV, CDR2 YYDKDF (reference sequence). Losses at the gene ends were 4 bases for V and 6 bases for J; bases not matched to a gene: 5. The CDR3 loop spans 14 amino acids.

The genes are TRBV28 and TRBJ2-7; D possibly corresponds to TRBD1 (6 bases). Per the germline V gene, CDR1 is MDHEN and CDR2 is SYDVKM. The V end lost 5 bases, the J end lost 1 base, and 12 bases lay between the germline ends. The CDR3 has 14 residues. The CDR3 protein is CASSQQGRSYEQYF. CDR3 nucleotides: TGTGCCAGCAGTCAACAGGGTAGGTCCTACGAGCAGTACTTC.

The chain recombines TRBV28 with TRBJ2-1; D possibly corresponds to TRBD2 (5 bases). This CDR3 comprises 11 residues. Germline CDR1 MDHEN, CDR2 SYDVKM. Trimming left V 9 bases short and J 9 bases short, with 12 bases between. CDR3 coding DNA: TGTGCCAGTCGAGGGCCCGCTGAGCAGTTCTTC. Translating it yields CASRGPAEQFF.

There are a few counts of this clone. DNA of the CDR3: TGTGCCAGCAGACGGGGAGGGGGGGGAAACACTGAAGCTTTCTTT. Protein product: CASRRGGGGNTEAFF. The genes are TRBV2 and TRBJ1-1, with D maybe TRBD1 (6 bases). Trimming stripped 6 bases from V and 2 bases from J, with 16 bases between. The CDR3 sequence is 15 residues long. From germline, CDR1 is SNHLY and CDR2 FYNNEI.

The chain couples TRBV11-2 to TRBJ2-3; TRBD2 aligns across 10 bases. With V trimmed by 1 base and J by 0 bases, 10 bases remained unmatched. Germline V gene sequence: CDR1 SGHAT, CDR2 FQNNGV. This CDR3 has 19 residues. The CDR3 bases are TGTGCCAGCAGCTTAGCTTGGGCTAGCGGGGGCCTAAGCACAGATACGCAGTATTTT. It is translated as CASSLAWASGGLSTDTQYF.

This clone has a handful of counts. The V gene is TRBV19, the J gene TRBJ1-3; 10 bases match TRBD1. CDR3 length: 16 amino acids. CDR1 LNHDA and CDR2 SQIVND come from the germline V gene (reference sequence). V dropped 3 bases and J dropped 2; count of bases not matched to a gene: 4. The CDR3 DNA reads TGTGCCAGTAGTATCACCGGGACAGGGGCTGGAAACACCATATATTTT. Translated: CASSITGTGAGNTIYF.

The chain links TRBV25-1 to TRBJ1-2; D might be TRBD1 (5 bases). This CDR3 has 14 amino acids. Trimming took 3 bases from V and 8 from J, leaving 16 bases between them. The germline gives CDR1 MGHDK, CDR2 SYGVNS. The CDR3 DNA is TGTGCCAGCAGTGACTCAGGGAGGAGTAACGGCTACACCTTC. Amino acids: CASSDSGRSNGYTF.

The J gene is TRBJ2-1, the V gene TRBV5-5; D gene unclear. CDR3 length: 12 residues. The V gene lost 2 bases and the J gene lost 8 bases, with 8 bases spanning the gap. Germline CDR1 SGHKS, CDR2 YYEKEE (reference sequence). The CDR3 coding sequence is TGTGCCAGCAGCTTAAACGGGTATGAGCAGTTCTTC. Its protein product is CASSLNGYEQFF. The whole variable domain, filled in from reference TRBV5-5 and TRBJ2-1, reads DAGVTQSPTHLIKTRGQQVTLRCSPISGHKSVSWYQQVLGQGPQFIFQYYEKEERGRGNFPDRFSARQFPNYSSELNVNALLLGDSALYLCASSLNGYEQFFGPGTRLTVL.

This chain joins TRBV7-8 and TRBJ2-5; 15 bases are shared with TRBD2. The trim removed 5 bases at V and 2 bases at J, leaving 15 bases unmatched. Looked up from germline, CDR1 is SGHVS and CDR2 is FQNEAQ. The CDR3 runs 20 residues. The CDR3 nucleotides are TGTGCCAGCAGCCTAACCTATGGACTAGCGGGAGGGCCGCTGCAAGAGACCCAGTACTTC. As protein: CASSLTYGLAGGPLQETQYF.

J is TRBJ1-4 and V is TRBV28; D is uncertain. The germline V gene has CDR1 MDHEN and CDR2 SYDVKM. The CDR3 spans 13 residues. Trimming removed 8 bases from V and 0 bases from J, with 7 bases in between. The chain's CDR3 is CASSIPTNEKLFF. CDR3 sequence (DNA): TGTGCCAGCTCTATACCAACTAATGAAAAACTGTTTTTT.

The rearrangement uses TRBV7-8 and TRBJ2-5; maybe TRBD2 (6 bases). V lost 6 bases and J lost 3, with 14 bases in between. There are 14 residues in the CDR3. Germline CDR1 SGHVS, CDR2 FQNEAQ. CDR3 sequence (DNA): TGTGCCAGCAGTTCCCGGGGCGGGAAAGAGACCCAGTACTTC. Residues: CASSSRGGKETQYF.

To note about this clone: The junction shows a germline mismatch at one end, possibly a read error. CDR3 DNA sequence: TGTGCCGGCAGTGAATCCCCTCAACTAGCGGGAGAAACAGATACGCAGTATTTT. It translates to CAGSESPQLAGETDTQYF. The chain has TRBV2 and TRBJ2-3, with TRBD2 identical over 11 bases. Germline CDR1 is SNHLY and CDR2 is FYNNEI. The CDR3 runs to 18 residues.

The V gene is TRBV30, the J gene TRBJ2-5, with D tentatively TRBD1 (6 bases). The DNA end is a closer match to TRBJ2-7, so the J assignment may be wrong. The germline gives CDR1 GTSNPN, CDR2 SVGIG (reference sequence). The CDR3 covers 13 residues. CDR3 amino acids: CAWSWKGAYEQYF. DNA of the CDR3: TGTGCCTGGAGTTGGAAGGGGGCCTACGAGCAGTACTTC.

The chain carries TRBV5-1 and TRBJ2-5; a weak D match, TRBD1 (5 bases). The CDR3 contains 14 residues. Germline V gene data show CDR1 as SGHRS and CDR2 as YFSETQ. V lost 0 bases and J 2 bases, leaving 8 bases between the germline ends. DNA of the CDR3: TGCGCCAGCAGCTTGGAAACAGGTCAAGAGACCCAGTACTTC. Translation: CASSLETGQETQYF.

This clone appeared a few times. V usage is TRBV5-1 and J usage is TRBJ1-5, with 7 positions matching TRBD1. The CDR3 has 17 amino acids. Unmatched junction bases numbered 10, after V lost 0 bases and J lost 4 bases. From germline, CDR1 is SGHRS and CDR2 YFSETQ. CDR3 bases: TGCGCCAGCAGCTTGGTATATTGGGACAGCCGAAATCAGCCCCAGCATTTT. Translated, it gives CASSLVYWDSRNQPQHF.

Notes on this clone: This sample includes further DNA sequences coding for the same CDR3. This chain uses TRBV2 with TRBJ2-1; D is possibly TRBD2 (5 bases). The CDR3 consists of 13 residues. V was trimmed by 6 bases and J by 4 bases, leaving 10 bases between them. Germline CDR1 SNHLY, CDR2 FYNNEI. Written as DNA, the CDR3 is TGTGCCAGCAGGGACGGGATTTACAATGAGCAGTTCTTC. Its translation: CASRDGIYNEQFF.

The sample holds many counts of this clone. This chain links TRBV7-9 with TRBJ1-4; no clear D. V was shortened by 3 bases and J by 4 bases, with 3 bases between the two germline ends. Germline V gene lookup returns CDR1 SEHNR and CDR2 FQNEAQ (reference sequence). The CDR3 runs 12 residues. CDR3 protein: CASSFLNEKLFF. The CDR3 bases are TGTGCCAGCAGCTTCCTTAATGAAAAACTGTTTTTT.

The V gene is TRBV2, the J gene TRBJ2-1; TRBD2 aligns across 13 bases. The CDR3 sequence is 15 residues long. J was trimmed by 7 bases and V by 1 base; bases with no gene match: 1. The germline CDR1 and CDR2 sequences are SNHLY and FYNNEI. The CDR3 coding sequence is TGTGCCAGCAGTGAAGGGACTAGCGGGAGTAATGAGCAGTTCTTC. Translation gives CASSEGTSGSNEQFF.

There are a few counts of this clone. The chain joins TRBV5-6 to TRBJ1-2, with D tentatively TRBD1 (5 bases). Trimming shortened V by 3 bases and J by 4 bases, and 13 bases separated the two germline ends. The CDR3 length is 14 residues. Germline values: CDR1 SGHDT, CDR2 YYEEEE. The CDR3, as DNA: TGTGCCAGCAGCTGGGGGGACGGATTCTATGGCTACACCTTC. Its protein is CASSWGDGFYGYTF.